This is a list of T cell receptor beta chains from one sample in a study of regulatory T cells in long-lasting Graves disease. TCRdb re-called the multiplex PCR reads through MiXCR, storing one row per CDR3 protein. The sample shows some 600,000 distinct CDR3 sequences, about 15% of them seen only once. These data also featured in a second study, about T cells in Graves' hyperthyroidism and ophthalmopathy.

Material: peripheral blood mononuclear cells (PBMCs), obtained at new diagnosis, from a patient treated with antithyroid drugs. The source of these receptors is a man aged 18 to 29 with Graves disease. The conserved cysteine and the conserved F or W are not part of the CDR3 here. The D gene is left open where the match is weak. Clone size is shown for a subset of rows, as once, few, many or a class of expanded clone.

abundance	d_gene	j_gene	len	v_gene	CDR3aa
few	.	TRBJ2-7	9	TRBV6-1	ASNRPGVQY
few	.	TRBJ2-3	11	TRBV5-1	ATTRGGADTQY
many	TRBD2	TRBJ2-7	11	TRBV11-2	ASTGLAVYEQY
.	.	TRBJ1-5	16	TRBV28	ASSLFGSGTRSNQPQH
few	TRBD1	TRBJ1-6	15	TRBV7-2	ASSFNRGQAENSPLH
.	TRBD1	TRBJ2-7	11	TRBV6-1	ASRGDRAPEQY
many	TRBD2	TRBJ2-3	14	TRBV7-2	ASSLLAGSSTDTQY
.	.	TRBJ1-5	10	TRBV10-3	AISEPGESQH
few	.	TRBJ2-7	13	TRBV3-1	ASSPIGTLSYEQY
.	.	TRBJ1-2	8	TRBV29-1	SVRTMGYT
.	TRBD2	TRBJ2-3	15	TRBV27	ASSFVASGASTDTQY
many	.	TRBJ1-2	11	TRBV7-8	ASSLSRVYGYT
few	.	TRBJ1-4	15	TRBV25-1	ASSDPWRGQGDEKLF
few	.	TRBJ2-1	10	TRBV30	AWSPLYNEQF
once	.	TRBJ1-3	13	TRBV5-1	ASSLEAGAADTIY
few	.	TRBJ2-1	12	TRBV11-1	ASSFVNSYNEQF
many	.	TRBJ1-5	10	TRBV20-1	SARESGQPQH
.	.	TRBJ2-7	11	TRBV19	ASSMTGFYEQY
few	.	TRBJ2-1	12	TRBV4-1	ASSPTGPSHEQF
few	TRBD2	TRBJ2-7	15	TRBV7-8	ASSLLRLSGRGNEQY
few	.	TRBJ2-2	11	TRBV30	AWSPLAPGELF
many	.	TRBJ2-1	14	TRBV7-9	ASSPRTANSYNEQF
many	.	TRBJ1-5	11	TRBV20-1	SAISLGNQPQH
.	TRBD1	TRBJ2-7	13	TRBV5-5	ASSLSVGRGYEQY
many	.	TRBJ2-7	9	TRBV10-2	ASSAGHEQY
.	.	TRBJ1-5	14	TRBV9	ASSVGTGTSNQPQH
.	.	TRBJ1-4	12	TRBV6-1	ASSHIPTNEKLF